This entry lists 17 T cell receptor beta chains sequenced from one sample in a study of shared clonotypes between healthy human individuals. Libraries were prepared by immunoSEQ multiplex PCR; TCRdb keeps only in-frame clonotypes and omits some of them. The repertoire holds over a million clones, 75% to 85% seen once, with 0.6% to 0.75% in the top ten. Input material: memory CD4+ T cells from PBMCs. Subset: CD45RA-negative fraction. The receptors derive from a young man in good health. Some clones in this sample may be carry-over from other donors' samples.

The chain carries TRBV9 and TRBJ1-1; 8 nucleotides line up with TRBD1. The CDR3 consists of 15 residues. V was pared by 4 bases and J by 8 bases, with 13 bases of the junction left unmatched. Per the germline V gene, CDR1 is SGDLS and CDR2 is YYNGEE. The CDR3 DNA follows: TGTGCCAGCAGCCCCCAGGGGGCTGGGGGTAGGGAAGCTTTCTTT. Its translation is CASSPQGAGGREAFF.

This clone has more than one count but fewer than ten. The chain recombines TRBV28 with TRBJ1-5; 10 bases match TRBD1. This CDR3 region has 14 residues. Germline CDR1 MDHEN, CDR2 SYDVKM. Trimming cost V 5 bases and J 5 bases; bases outside gene matches: 3. DNA of the CDR3: TGTGCCAGCAGTGGACAGGGGGGAGATCAGCCCCAGCATTTT. Translation gives CASSGQGGDQPQHF.

The gene calls are TRBV25-1 and TRBJ1-5; possible D gene TRBD1, 6 bases. This CDR3 is built from 13 residues. Trimming left V 3 bases short and J 6 bases short, with 9 bases between. CDR1 is MGHDK and CDR2 is SYGVNS in the germline V gene. The CDR3: CASSEQQGQPQHF. CDR3 in DNA: TGTGCCAGCAGTGAGCAACAGGGTCAGCCCCAGCATTTT.

A remark on this clone: This CDR3 is also generated by other DNA sequences in the sample. The rearrangement uses TRBV19 and TRBJ1-5, with 7 bases aligning to TRBD1. V shed 5 bases, J shed 3 bases, and the junction held 7 bases outside the gene matches. Germline CDR1 reads LNHDA; CDR2 reads SQIVND (reference sequence). This CDR3 spans 15 amino acids. The CDR3 reads CASSYTGVSNQPQHF. The CDR3 nucleotides are TGTGCCAGTAGTTATACAGGGGTTTCCAATCAGCCCCAGCATTTT.

The chain carries TRBV7-2 and TRBJ2-5; 7 nucleotides match TRBD2. The germline V gene has CDR1 SGHTA and CDR2 FQGNSA. The CDR3 length is 14 residues. The trim removed 2 bases at V and 8 bases at J, leaving 8 bases unmatched. The DNA for the CDR3 is TGTGCCAGCAGCTTATTAGGACTAGTGGATACCCAGTACTTC. As protein: CASSLLGLVDTQYF.

Only one count was recorded for this clone. The V gene is TRBV2, the J gene TRBJ1-4; D gene unclear. Germline V CDR1 and CDR2: SNHLY, FYNNEI. The CDR3 is made up of 13 amino acids. Trimming pared 6 bases from V and 8 bases from J, leaving 13 bases between. The CDR3 DNA is TGTGCCAGCAGCTACGGGGAGCACGAAAAACTGTTTTTT. Protein: CASSYGEHEKLFF.

This clone was seen a single time. V usage is TRBV5-6 and J usage is TRBJ2-3, with D unclear. Germline V lookup: CDR1 SGHDT, CDR2 YYEEEE. Trimming took 5 bases from V and 0 from J, leaving 7 bases between them. This CDR3 has 13 amino acids. The CDR3 reads CASSHRSTDTQYF. The CDR3, as DNA: TGTGCCAGCAGTCATAGGAGCACAGATACGCAGTATTTT.

This rearrangement joins TRBV6-6 to TRBJ1-1; D is unclear. CDR3 size: 12 residues. The germline V and J ends were trimmed by 4 bases and 7 bases, with 10 bases remaining between them. Germline V gives CDR1 MNHNY, CDR2 SVGAGI (reference sequence). The CDR3 sequence: CASSSGLGEAFF. The DNA for the CDR3 is TGTGCCAGCAGTTCCGGCCTGGGTGAAGCTTTCTTT.

V usage is TRBV19 and J usage is TRBJ2-3; 10 nucleotides match TRBD2. The CDR3 runs to 14 residues. Germline V gene sequence: CDR1 LNHDA, CDR2 SQIVND (reference sequence). V was pared by 6 bases and J by 5 bases, with 5 bases of the junction left unmatched. This CDR3 reads CASRAAGGLDTQYF. CDR3 DNA sequence: TGTGCCAGTAGAGCAGCGGGAGGGCTAGATACGCAGTATTTT.

J is TRBJ2-5 and V is TRBV29-1; 9 nucleotides match TRBD1. The CDR3 spans 13 residues. Germline V gene lookup returns CDR1 SQVTM and CDR2 ANQGSEA. The V segment lost 5 bases and the J segment 5 bases; nucleotides outside the gene matches: 6. The CDR3 nucleotides are TGCAGCGTTAACAGGGGGCCCCCGGAGACCCAGTACTTC. Its protein is CSVNRGPPETQYF. Full variable domain (outside the CDR3, taken from reference TRBV29-1 and TRBJ2-5): SAVISQKPSRDICQRGTSLTIQCQVDSQVTMMFWYRQQPGQSLTLIATANQGSEATYESGFVIDKFPISRPNLTFSTLTVSNMSPEDSSIYLCSVNRGPPETQYFGPGTRLLVL.

V is TRBV30 and J is TRBJ1-1, with a possible D match to TRBD1 (5 bases). The CDR3 is made up of 14 amino acids. Trimming took off 3 bases at V and 1 base at J, with 12 bases between the two ends. Germline V lookup: CDR1 GTSNPN, CDR2 SVGIG (reference sequence). This CDR3 is CAWRTGPPNTEAFF. CDR3 bases: TGTGCCTGGAGGACGGGACCCCCGAACACTGAAGCTTTCTTT.

The J gene is TRBJ1-1, the V gene TRBV6-5, with D maybe TRBD1 (5 bases). Between the trimmed V and J ends, which lost 4 bases and 1 base, there was a span of 16 bases. Germline CDR1 is MNHEY and CDR2 is SVGAGI. This CDR3 comprises 16 residues. CDR3: CASSSGGGRSNTEAFF. CDR3 nucleotide sequence: TGTGCCAGCAGTTCCGGGGGAGGGAGGTCGAACACTGAAGCTTTCTTT.

This chain's CDR3 is CASSFYGNTIYF. CDR3 bases: TGTGCCAGCAGCTTTTATGGAAACACCATATATTTT. This sequence joins TRBV5-6 and TRBJ1-3; no firm D call. The V end lost 2 bases, the J end lost 3 bases, and 3 bases lay between the germline ends. This CDR3 has 12 residues. Per the germline V gene, CDR1 is SGHDT and CDR2 is YYEEEE.

V usage is TRBV7-9 and J usage is TRBJ2-1; 8 bases are a match to TRBD1. Trimming took 1 base from V and 6 from J; bases not matched to a gene: 2. Germline V gene sequence: CDR1 SEHNR, CDR2 FQNEAQ (reference sequence). The CDR3 runs to 14 residues. CDR3 DNA: TGTGCCAGCAGCTTAGACAGGGGGGCCAATGAGCAGTTCTTC. Encoded protein: CASSLDRGANEQFF.

V usage is TRBV7-2 and J usage is TRBJ2-7; 8 bases are shared with TRBD1. V dropped 5 bases and J dropped 10; count of bases not matched to a gene: 10. In germline, CDR1 is SGHTA, CDR2 FQGNSA. CDR3 length: 13 amino acids. CDR3 loop: CASSPADRAGQYF. CDR3 nucleotides: TGTGCCAGCAGCCCGGCGGACAGGGCGGGACAGTACTTC.

This sequence joins TRBV6-1 and TRBJ1-1; D call uncertain. The CDR3 runs to 12 residues. V was clipped by 6 bases and J by 4 bases, with 9 bases between them. CDR1 MNHNS and CDR2 SASEGT come from the germline V gene. Here the CDR3 reads CASSDPFTEAFF. The CDR3 DNA is TGTGCCAGCAGCGATCCATTCACTGAAGCTTTCTTT.

The chain employs TRBV5-1 and TRBJ2-1; D gene ambiguous. Germline assignment: CDR1 SGHRS and CDR2 YFSETQ. This CDR3 contains 13 residues. Trimming shortened V by 1 base and J by 5 bases, and 7 bases separated the two germline ends. For the CDR3, the DNA is TGCGCCAGCAGCTTGCTGCCAAACAATGAGCAGTTCTTC. It translates to CASSLLPNNEQFF.